The clone carrying this T cell receptor (beta chain) came up a few times. Its specificity is unknown. The sample is drawn from a study of identical twins. Broader study findings: A lower insertion count was a feature of abundant cord blood beta clonotypes, with no such feature in memory repertoires. An excess of low generation probability was shown by twin-shared out-of-frame alpha sequences.

No donor was unhealthy or non-Caucasian. TCRdb re-derived calls from the 5' RACE reads in MiXCR, one entry per CDR3 protein. The data show around 450,000 distinct CDR3 sequences, with around 14% seen just once and 0.4% to 0.55% held by the top ten. With 2 bases removed from V and 5 bases from J, the gap between germline ends came to 15 bases. The CDR3 totals 16 residues. From germline, CDR1 is MNHEY and CDR2 SMNVEV (reference sequence). The sample was also linked to a second study, of yellow fever vaccine responses in identical twins.

This rearrangement joins TRBV27 to TRBJ2-2, with D perhaps matching TRBD2 (6 bases). This clonotype originated in a woman between 18 and 29 years old in good health. Sequenced: CD4+ T cells sorted from blood. CDR3 coding DNA: TGTGCCAGCAGTTTAGGGGCGGGGAGATTAACCGGGGAGCTGTTTTTT. Translation gives CASSLGAGRLTGELFF.